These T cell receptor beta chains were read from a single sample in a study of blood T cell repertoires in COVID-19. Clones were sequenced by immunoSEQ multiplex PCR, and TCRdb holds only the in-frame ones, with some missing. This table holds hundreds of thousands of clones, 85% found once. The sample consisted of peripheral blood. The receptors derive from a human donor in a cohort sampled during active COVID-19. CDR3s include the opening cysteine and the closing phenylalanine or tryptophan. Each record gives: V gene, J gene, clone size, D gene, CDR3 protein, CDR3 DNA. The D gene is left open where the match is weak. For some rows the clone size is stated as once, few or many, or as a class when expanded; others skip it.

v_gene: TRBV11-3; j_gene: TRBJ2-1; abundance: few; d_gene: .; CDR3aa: CASSLISGSSYNEQFF; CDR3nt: TGTGCCAGCAGCCTTATTAGTGGGAGCTCCTACAATGAGCAGTTCTTC
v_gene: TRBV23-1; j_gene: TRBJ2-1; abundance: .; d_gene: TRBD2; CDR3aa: CASSQFGSITSGRTYNEQFF; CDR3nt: TGCGCCAGCAGTCAATTTGGATCCATTACTAGCGGGAGAACCTACAATGAGCAGTTCTTC
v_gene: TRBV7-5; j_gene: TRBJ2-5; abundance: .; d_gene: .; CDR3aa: CARSHQSGTGQETQYF; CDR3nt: TGTGCCAGAAGCCACCAGTCCGGGACAGGGCAAGAGACCCAGTACTTC
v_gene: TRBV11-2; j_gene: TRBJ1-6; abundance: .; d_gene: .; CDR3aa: CASSLPGANSPLHF; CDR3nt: TGTGCCAGCAGCTTACCGGGAGCTAATTCACCCCTCCACTTT
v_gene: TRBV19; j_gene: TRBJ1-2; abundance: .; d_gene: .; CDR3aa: CASSWGENGYTF; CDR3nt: TGTGCCAGTAGTTGGGGGGAAAATGGCTACACCTTC
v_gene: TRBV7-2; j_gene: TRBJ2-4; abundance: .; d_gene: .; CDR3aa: CASSVHKAKNIQYF; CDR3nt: TGTGCCAGCAGCGTACACAAGGCCAAAAACATTCAGTACTTC
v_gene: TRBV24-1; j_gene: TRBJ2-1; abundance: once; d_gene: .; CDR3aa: CATSDLSSRGQFF; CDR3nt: TGTGCCACCAGTGATTTGTCATCTCGAGGGCAGTTCTTC
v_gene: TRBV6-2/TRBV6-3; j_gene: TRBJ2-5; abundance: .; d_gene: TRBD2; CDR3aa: CASSYGLAGGETQYF; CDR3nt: TGTGCCAGCAGTTACGGGCTAGCGGGAGGCGAGACCCAGTACTTC
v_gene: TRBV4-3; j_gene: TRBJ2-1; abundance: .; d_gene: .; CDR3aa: CASSQDHGLAGTYNEQFF; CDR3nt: TGCGCCAGCAGCCAAGATCACGGGCTAGCCGGGACTTACAATGAGCAGTTCTTC
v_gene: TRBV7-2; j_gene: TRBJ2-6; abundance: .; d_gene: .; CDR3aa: CASEASGANVLTF; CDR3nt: TGTGCCAGCGAGGCCTCTGGGGCCAACGTCCTGACTTTC
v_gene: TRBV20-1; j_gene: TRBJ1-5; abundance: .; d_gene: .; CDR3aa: CSAQGQPQHF; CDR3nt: TGCAGTGCCCAGGGACAGCCCCAGCATTTT
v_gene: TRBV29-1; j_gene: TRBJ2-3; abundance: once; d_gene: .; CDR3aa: CSVGRDPSTDTQYF; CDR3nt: TGCAGCGTTGGACGGGATCCTAGCACAGATACGCAGTATTTT
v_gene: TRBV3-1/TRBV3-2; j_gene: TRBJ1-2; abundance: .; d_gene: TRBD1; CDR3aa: CASSQRVGQANYGYTF; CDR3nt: TGTGCCAGCAGCCAAAGGGTAGGACAGGCTAACTATGGCTACACCTTC
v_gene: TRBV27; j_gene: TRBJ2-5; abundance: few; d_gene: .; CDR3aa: CASSLSQVGETQYF; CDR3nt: TGTGCCAGCAGTTTATCCCAGGTCGGAGAGACCCAGTACTTC
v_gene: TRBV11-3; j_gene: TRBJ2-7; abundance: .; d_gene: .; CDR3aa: CASSLQGSYEQYF; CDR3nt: TGTGCCAGCAGCTTACAGGGATCCTACGAGCAGTACTTC
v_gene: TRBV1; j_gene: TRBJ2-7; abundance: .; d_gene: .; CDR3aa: CTRALAGRVYEQYF; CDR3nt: TGCACCAGGGCACTAGCGGGACGTGTCTACGAGCAGTACTTC
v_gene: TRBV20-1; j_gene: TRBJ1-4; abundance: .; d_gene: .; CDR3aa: CSASRARRDEKLFF; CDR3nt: TGCAGTGCTAGTCGGGCGCGGAGGGATGAAAAACTGTTTTTT
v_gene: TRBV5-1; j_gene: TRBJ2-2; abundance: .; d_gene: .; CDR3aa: CASRTNTGELFF; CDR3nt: TGCGCCTCGCGAACGAACACCGGGGAGCTGTTTTTT
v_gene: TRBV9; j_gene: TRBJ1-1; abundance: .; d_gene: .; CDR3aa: CASSVVGASNTEAFF; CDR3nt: TGTGCCAGCAGCGTAGTTGGAGCTAGCAACACTGAAGCTTTCTTT
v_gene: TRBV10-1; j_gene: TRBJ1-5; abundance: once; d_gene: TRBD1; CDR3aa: CASSESTGERRYQPQHF; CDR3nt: TGCGCCAGCAGTGAGTCGACAGGGGAACGGAGGTATCAGCCCCAGCATTTT
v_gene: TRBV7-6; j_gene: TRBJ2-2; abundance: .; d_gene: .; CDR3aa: CASSLAELATGELFF; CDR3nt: TGTGCCAGCAGCTTAGCGGAGTTAGCAACCGGGGAGCTGTTTTTT
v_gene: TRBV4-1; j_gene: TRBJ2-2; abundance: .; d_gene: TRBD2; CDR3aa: CASSQLLAGAGELFF; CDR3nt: TGCGCCAGCAGCCAACTCCTAGCGGGAGCCGGGGAGCTGTTTTTT
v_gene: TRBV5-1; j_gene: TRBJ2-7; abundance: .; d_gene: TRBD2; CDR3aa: CASRGHIRAGADYEQYF; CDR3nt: TGCGCCAGCCGAGGACATATCCGAGCGGGAGCGGACTACGAGCAGTACTTC
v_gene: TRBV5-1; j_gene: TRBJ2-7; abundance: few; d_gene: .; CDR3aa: CASRAGSSYEQYF; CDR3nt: TGCGCCAGCAGGGCGGGAAGCTCCTACGAGCAGTACTTC
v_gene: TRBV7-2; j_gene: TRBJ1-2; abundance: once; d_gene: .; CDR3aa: CASSSDYGYTF; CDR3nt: TGTGCCAGCAGCTCTGACTATGGCTACACCTTC
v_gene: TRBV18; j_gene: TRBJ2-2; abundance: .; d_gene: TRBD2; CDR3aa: CASSPGTSGRTGELFF; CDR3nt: TGTGCCAGCTCACCCGGGACTAGCGGGAGAACCGGGGAGCTGTTTTTT
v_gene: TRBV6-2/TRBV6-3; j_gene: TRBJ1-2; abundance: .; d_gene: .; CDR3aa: CASSSDRTVGGYTF; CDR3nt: TGTGCCAGCAGCTCCGACAGGACTGTAGGGGGCTACACCTTC
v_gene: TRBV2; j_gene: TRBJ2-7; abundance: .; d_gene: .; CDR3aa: CASSEPGTRREQYF; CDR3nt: TGTGCCAGCAGTGAACCTGGGACAAGGCGCGAGCAGTACTTC
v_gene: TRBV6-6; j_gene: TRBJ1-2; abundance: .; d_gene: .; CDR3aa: CASSYSGRVDGYTF; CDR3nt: TGTGCCAGCAGTTACTCGGGGCGAGTGGATGGCTACACCTTC
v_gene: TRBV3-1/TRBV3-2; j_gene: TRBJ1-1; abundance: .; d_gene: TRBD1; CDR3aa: CASSPLAGGTEAFF; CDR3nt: TGTGCCAGCAGCCCCTTGGCAGGGGGGACTGAAGCTTTCTTT
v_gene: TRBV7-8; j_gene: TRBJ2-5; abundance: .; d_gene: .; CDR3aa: CASSFRRRLQETQYF; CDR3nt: TGTGCCAGCAGCTTTCGGCGGAGACTTCAAGAGACCCAGTACTTC
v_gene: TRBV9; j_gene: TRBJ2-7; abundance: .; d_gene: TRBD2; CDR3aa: CASSVGAGGLYEQYF; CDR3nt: TGTGCCAGCAGCGTTGGAGCGGGAGGACTCTACGAGCAGTACTTC
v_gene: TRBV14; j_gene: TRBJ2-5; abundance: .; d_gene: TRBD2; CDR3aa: CASSQASGSVYGETQYF; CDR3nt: TGTGCCAGCAGCCAAGCCAGCGGGAGCGTATATGGGGAGACCCAGTACTTC
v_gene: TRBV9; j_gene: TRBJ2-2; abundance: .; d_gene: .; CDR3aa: CASSTSRINTGELFF; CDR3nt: TGTGCCAGCAGCACTAGCAGGATAAACACCGGGGAGCTGTTTTTT
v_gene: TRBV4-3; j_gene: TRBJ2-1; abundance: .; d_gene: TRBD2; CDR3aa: CASSQEGVGAGENCEQFF; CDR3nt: TGCGCCAGCAGCCAAGAGGGTGTAGGAGCGGGAGAGAACTGTGAGCAGTTCTTC
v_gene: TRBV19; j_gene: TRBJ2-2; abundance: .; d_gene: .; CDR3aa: CASSIEAGLSSGELFF; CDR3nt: TGTGCCAGTAGTATTGAGGCGGGATTAAGTTCCGGGGAGCTGTTTTTT
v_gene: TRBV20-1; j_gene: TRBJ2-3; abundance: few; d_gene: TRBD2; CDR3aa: CSASSGSPSTDTQYF; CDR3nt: TGCAGTGCTAGTAGCGGGAGCCCAAGCACAGATACGCAGTATTTT
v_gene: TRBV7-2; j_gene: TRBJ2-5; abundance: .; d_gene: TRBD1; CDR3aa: CASSPVRQGLFQETQYF; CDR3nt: TGTGCCAGCAGCCCAGTCCGACAGGGGCTATTCCAAGAGACCCAGTACTTC
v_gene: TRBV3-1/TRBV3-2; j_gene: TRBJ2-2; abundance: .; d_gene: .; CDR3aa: CASTRGGGELFF; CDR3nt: TGTGCCAGCACTCGAGGGGGCGGGGAGCTGTTTTTT
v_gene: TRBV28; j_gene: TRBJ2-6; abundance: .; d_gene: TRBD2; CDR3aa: CASSRGGTQNNVLTF; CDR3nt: TGTGCCAGCTCTCGGGGGGGCACACAGAACAACGTCCTGACTTTC